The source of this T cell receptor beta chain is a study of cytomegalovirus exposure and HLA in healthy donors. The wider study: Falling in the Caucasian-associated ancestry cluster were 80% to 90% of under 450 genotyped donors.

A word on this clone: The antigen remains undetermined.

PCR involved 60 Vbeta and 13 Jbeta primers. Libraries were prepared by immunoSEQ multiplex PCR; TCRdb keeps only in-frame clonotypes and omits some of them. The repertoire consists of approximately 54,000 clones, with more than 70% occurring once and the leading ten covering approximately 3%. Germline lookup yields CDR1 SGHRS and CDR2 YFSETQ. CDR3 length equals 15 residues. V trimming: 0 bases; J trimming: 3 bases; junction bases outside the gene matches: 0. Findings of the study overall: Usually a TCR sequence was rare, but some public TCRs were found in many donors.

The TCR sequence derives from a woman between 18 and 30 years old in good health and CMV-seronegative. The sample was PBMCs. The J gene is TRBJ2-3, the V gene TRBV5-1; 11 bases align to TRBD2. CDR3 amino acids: CASSLGLAGTDTQYF. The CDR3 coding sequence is TGCGCCAGCAGCTTGGGACTAGCGGGAACAGATACGCAGTATTTT.